Listed here are 11 T cell receptor beta chains from one sample, sequenced in a study of T cell responses to AZD1222 COVID-19 vaccine (dated by TCRdb to the early 2020s). The time point label, as the study defines it: baseline before first vaccination. Library prep was done by the immunoSEQ multiplex PCR assay. TCRdb carries this immuneACCESS record with in-frame sequences only. Its versions omit some clonotypes, under half of them owing to an unresolved V gene in the studies checked, with the rest unexplained. Recorded for this sample are roughly 100,000 clones; about 86% of them occurred a single time. The ten largest clonotypes hold approximately 1.3% of the sample. Sample: peripheral blood, taken on day 0 of AZD1222 vaccination. These receptors were obtained from an adult in good health.

CDR3 sequence reads: CASSLTQGGYEQYF. The CDR3 region has the DNA TGTGCCAGCAGCTTAACACAGGGGGGGTACGAGCAGTACTTC. The V call is TRBV7-2, the J call TRBJ2-7, with D tentatively TRBD1 (8 bases). This CDR3 comprises 14 residues. The V end was cut by 2 bases, the J end by 4 bases, with 12 bases between. Germline V gene data show CDR1 as SGHTA and CDR2 as FQGNSA.

In its sample, this clone was seen once. The CDR3 protein is CASSIGGTGGMDEQFF. DNA of the CDR3: TGTGCCAGTAGTATAGGGGGGACAGGGGGCATGGATGAGCAGTTCTTC. The V call is TRBV19, the J call TRBJ2-1, with TRBD1 matching over 12 bases. Germline V lookup: CDR1 LNHDA, CDR2 SQIVND (reference sequence). V shed 1 base and J 8 bases; nucleotides not matched to a gene: 6. There are 16 residues in the CDR3.

In this sample, this clone turned up a few times. The chain recombines TRBV4-1 with TRBJ2-3; D not resolved. Trimming removed 1 base at V and 0 bases at J, with 11 bases between. Germline CDR1 and CDR2: MGHRA and YSYEKL. The CDR3 is 16 residues long. This CDR3 reads CASSQVNLISTDTQYF. The CDR3 DNA reads TGCGCCAGCAGCCAAGTGAATCTCATTAGCACAGATACGCAGTATTTT.

The chain is built from TRBV29-1 and TRBJ2-7, with 7 nucleotides matching TRBD2. The CDR3 sequence is 14 residues long. V gave up 1 base and J gave up 1 base; unmatched junction bases: 4. Germline V gene sequence: CDR1 SQVTM, CDR2 ANQGSEA. DNA of the CDR3: TGCAGCGTTGAAGGGTCGGGAGGATCCTACGAGCAGTACTTC. It specifies CSVEGSGGSYEQYF.

The chain joins TRBV27 to TRBJ2-7, with D possibly TRBD1 on 5 matching bases. This CDR3 region has 15 residues. Germline V gene lookup returns CDR1 MNHEY and CDR2 SMNVEV (reference sequence). Trimming cost V 8 bases and J 3 bases, with 20 bases left between them. For the CDR3, the DNA is TGTGCCAGCGGTCCAGGACCAGGGCGAAACTACGAGCAGTACTTC. Translating it yields CASGPGPGRNYEQYF.

V gene TRBV7-2 combines with J gene TRBJ2-2, with TRBD1 matching 7 bases. The CDR3 is made up of 17 amino acids. CDR1 and CDR2 (germline): SGHTA, FQGNSA. J gave up 0 bases and V 4 bases, and 8 bases lay outside the gene matches. The CDR3 DNA is TGTGCCAGCAGCTCCCAACCGGGACAGACGAACACCGGGGAGCTGTTTTTT. It specifies CASSSQPGQTNTGELFF.

CDR3 sequence reads: CASSPGTSGRENIQYF. The DNA for the CDR3 is TGTGCCAGCAGCCCAGGGACTAGCGGGAGGGAAAACATTCAGTACTTC. The chain combines TRBV7-3 with TRBJ2-4; 16 nucleotides agree with TRBD2. This CDR3 comprises 16 residues. V dropped 5 bases and J dropped 5; count of bases not matched to a gene: 3. Germline assignment: CDR1 SGHTA and CDR2 FQGTGA. The full variable domain, in which reference TRBV7-3 and TRBJ2-4 provide the parts outside the CDR3, is GAGVSQTPSNKVTEKGKYVELRCDPISGHTALYWYRQSLGQGPEFLIYFQGTGAADDSGLPNDRFFAVRPEGSVSTLKIQRTERGDSAVYLCASSPGTSGRENIQYFGAGTRLSVL.

The chain links TRBV7-2 to TRBJ2-1, with 10 bases identical to TRBD2. This CDR3 is built from 17 residues. Losses at the gene ends were 3 bases for V and 7 bases for J; bases not matched to a gene: 12. Germline CDR1 and CDR2: SGHTA and FQGNSA. CDR3 nucleotides: TGTGCCAGCAGCTTCAGGCGACTAGCGGGTGTTCGGAATGAGCAGTTCTTC. Its translation is CASSFRRLAGVRNEQFF.

The genes are TRBV27 and TRBJ2-1; D is ambiguous. The CDR3 has 18 residues. Germline assignment: CDR1 MNHEY and CDR2 SMNVEV (reference sequence). The V end was cut by 1 base, the J end by 2 bases, with 18 bases between. The CDR3: CASSLYNLYEATYNEQFF. CDR3 in DNA: TGTGCCAGCAGTTTATATAACCTTTACGAGGCTACCTACAATGAGCAGTTCTTC.

The chain links TRBV4-1 to TRBJ1-1; D is perhaps TRBD1 (5 bases). CDR1 and CDR2 from the germline V gene are MGHRA and YSYEKL. The V end lost 0 bases, the J end lost 1 base, and 24 bases lay between the germline ends. The CDR3 loop spans 20 amino acids. CDR3 amino acids: CASSQEDLWDAQIQNTEAFF. CDR3 nucleotide sequence: TGCGCCAGCAGCCAAGAGGACTTATGGGACGCACAAATTCAGAACACTGAAGCTTTCTTT.

The chain employs TRBV5-1 and TRBJ2-5; TRBD1 matches at 8 bases. Per the germline V gene, CDR1 is SGHRS and CDR2 is YFSETQ. The CDR3 runs to 14 residues. V dropped 3 bases and J dropped 2; count of bases not matched to a gene: 3. CDR3 in amino acids: CASSSTGAQETQYF. The CDR3 bases are TGCGCCAGCAGCTCGACAGGGGCGCAAGAGACCCAGTACTTC.